The 5 T cell receptor beta chains listed next were all sequenced from one sample in a study of regulatory T cells in long-lasting Graves disease. Relying on iRepertoire HTBI primers and Arm-PCR of CDR3 regions, the team built TCR beta libraries. MiXCR, run by TCRdb on the multiplex PCR reads, gives a single entry per CDR3 protein. The table shows 400,000 to 550,000 distinct CDR3 sequences, with about 16% occurring only once. Time point reported: newly diagnosed GD, antithyroid drugs for less than 3 months. The TCR library was made from RNA extracted from PBMCs. These data also featured in a second study, about T cells in Graves' hyperthyroidism and ophthalmopathy.

Specimen: peripheral blood mononuclear cells (PBMCs), collected at new diagnosis, from a patient treated with antithyroid drugs. These receptors all come from a woman aged 25 to 39 with Graves disease.

The table lists this clonotype with many counts. The rearrangement links TRBV10-1 to TRBJ1-2, with D hard to call. From germline, CDR1 is WNHNN and CDR2 SYGVQD (reference sequence). V was trimmed by 0 bases and J by 8 bases, leaving 10 bases between them. The CDR3 runs 13 residues. The CDR3 DNA reads as TGCGCCAGCAGTGAGTCGGCAGGCCACGGCTACACCTTC. Its translation is CASSESAGHGYTF.

This clonotype was counted at least ten times. The gene calls are TRBV11-2 and TRBJ2-2, with 8 bases that match TRBD1. V gave up 6 bases and J gave up 5 bases; unmatched junction bases: 8. This CDR3 is 15 amino acids long. Per the germline V gene, CDR1 is SGHAT and CDR2 is FQNNGV. The CDR3 DNA sequence: TGTGCCAGCAGGGGATACAGGGGGAGAACCGGGGAGCTGTTTTTT. Amino acids: CASRGYRGRTGELFF.

A few counts support this clonotype. The chain joins TRBV6-1 to TRBJ2-2; the match to TRBD2 covers 11 bases. This CDR3 has 16 amino acids. The V and J ends lost 8 bases and 1 base, in that order; junction bases with no gene match: 6. CDR1 is MNHNS and CDR2 is SASEGT in the germline V gene. DNA of the CDR3: TGTGCCAGCCGGCTAGCGGGAGGACTGAACACCGGGGAGCTGTTTTTT. As protein: CASRLAGGLNTGELFF.

In its sample, this clonotype was seen many times. This rearrangement joins TRBV11-2 to TRBJ2-3; no firm D call. The germline V gene has CDR1 SGHAT and CDR2 FQNNGV. V was shortened by 1 base and J by 5 bases, with 16 bases between the two germline ends. The CDR3 is 16 amino acids. In DNA form, the CDR3 reads TGTGCCAGCAGCTTAGTTAGACGTTTTCGTGGAGATACGCAGTATTTT. It encodes CASSLVRRFRGDTQYF.

The table lists this clonotype with many counts. CDR3 nucleotide sequence: TGCAGTGCTCCCGATCCACAGGGGAATGGCTACGAGCAGTACTTC. It yields the protein CSAPDPQGNGYEQYF. This chain connects TRBV20-1 to TRBJ2-7; TRBD1 aligns across 7 bases. The junction had 13 bases not matched to a gene; V was cut back by 5 bases and J by 3 bases. Germline lookup yields CDR1 DFQATT and CDR2 SNEGSKA (reference sequence). CDR3 length: 15 amino acids.